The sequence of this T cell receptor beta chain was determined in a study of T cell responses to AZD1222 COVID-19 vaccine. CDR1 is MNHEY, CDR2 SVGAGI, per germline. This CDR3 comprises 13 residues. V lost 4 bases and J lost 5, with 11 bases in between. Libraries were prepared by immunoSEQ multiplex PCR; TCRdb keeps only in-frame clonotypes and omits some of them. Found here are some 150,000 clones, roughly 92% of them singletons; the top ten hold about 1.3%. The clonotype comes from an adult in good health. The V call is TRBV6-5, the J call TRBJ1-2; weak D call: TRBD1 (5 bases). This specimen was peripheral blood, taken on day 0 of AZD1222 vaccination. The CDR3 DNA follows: TGTGCCAGCAGTTCTACAGGCTATTATGGCTACACCTTC. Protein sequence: CASSSTGYYGYTF.